A selection of T cell receptor beta chains follows, all from one sample in a study of cytomegalovirus exposure and HLA in healthy donors. Repertoires were generated with immunoSEQ multiplex PCR, while TCRdb's copy carries only in-frame clones and drops some. The data hold 150,000 or so clones, with approximately 75% observed a single time. The sequencing sample was made of PBMCs. The receptors shown here come from a girl between 10 and 17 years old in good health and CMV-seronegative. The CDR3 runs from the conserved cysteine through the conserved F or W. D genes are given only for firm matches. Not all rows give a size; the values are once, few, many and, for expanded clones, a class.

TRBJ2-5	TRBV5-4	few	TRBD1	CASRSRDREETQYF	TGTGCCAGCAGATCCCGGGACAGGGAGGAGACCCAGTACTTC
TRBJ2-1	TRBV15	once	.	CATSGVGGSFNEQFF	TGTGCCACCAGCGGGGTGGGAGGCAGCTTCAATGAGCAGTTCTTC
TRBJ1-2	TRBV13	.	.	CASSLADRRQDGYTF	TGTGCCAGCAGCTTAGCCGACAGGAGGCAGGATGGCTACACCTTC
TRBJ2-3	TRBV19	.	.	CASSVSREGTQYF	TGTGCCAGTAGTGTATCCAGGGAAGGCACGCAGTATTTT
TRBJ1-1	TRBV6-5	once	TRBD1	CASSYGQGGTEAFF	TGTGCCAGCAGTTACGGACAGGGGGGCACTGAAGCTTTCTTT
TRBJ2-5	TRBV10-3	.	TRBD2	CAISERGLAGEKKETQYF	TGTGCCATCAGTGAGCGCGGACTAGCGGGGGAGAAAAAAGAGACCCAGTACTTC
TRBJ1-3	TRBV4-1	.	.	CASRQTGLGNTIYF	TGCGCCAGCAGGCAGACAGGATTAGGAAACACCATATATTTT
TRBJ2-4	TRBV30	few	.	CAWSAVLAKNIQYF	TGTGCCTGGAGTGCAGTTTTAGCCAAAAACATTCAGTACTTC
TRBJ2-1	TRBV9	once	TRBD2	CASSVRGDDYNEQFF	TGTGCCAGCAGCGTGCGGGGGGACGACTACAATGAGCAGTTCTTC
TRBJ2-5	TRBV9	.	TRBD2	CASSVAASGGEETQYF	TGTGCCAGCAGCGTAGCGGCTAGCGGGGGGGAAGAGACCCAGTACTTC
TRBJ1-6	TRBV2	once	.	CASNQDSRAIANSPLHF	TGTGCCAGCAACCAGGACAGTCGTGCCATTGCGAATTCACCCCTCCACTTT
TRBJ1-1	TRBV7-6	.	.	CASSEDRNTEAFF	TGTGCCAGCAGCGAAGACAGGAACACTGAAGCTTTCTTT
TRBJ2-1	TRBV5-1	.	TRBD2	CASSSGRGEQFF	TGCGCCAGCAGCTCAGGGAGGGGCGAGCAGTTCTTC
TRBJ1-2	TRBV21-1	.	.	CASRLRGDYGYTF	TGTGCCAGCAGGCTCCGGGGGGACTATGGCTACACCTTC
TRBJ2-1	TRBV13	.	.	CASSLVARGNEQFF	TGTGCCAGCAGCTTAGTGGCCAGGGGCAATGAGCAGTTCTTC
TRBJ2-7	TRBV6-1	once	TRBD1	CASSTGGTGEQYF	TGTGCCAGCAGTACAGGGGGCACTGGCGAGCAGTACTTC